The 29 T cell receptor beta chains presented below share a single source sample, sequenced in a study of human T cells and chemical hapten exposure. Time point specified: pre-sensitization, week 0. Treatment given: therapeutic diphenylcyclopropenone sensitization with weekly scalp DPC. TCRdb passed the RACE reads through MiXCR, listing each CDR3 protein once. Of 300,000 to 450,000 distinct CDR3 sequences in the sample, 4.5% to 6% were seen once. The sample consisted of whole blood, taken in connection with sensitization to the hapten diphenylcyclopropenone (DPC). These receptors originate from a woman aged 50 to 65 with alopecia areata. Some clones in this sample may be carry-over from other donors' samples.

This clonotype came up many times. V usage is TRBV7-6 and J usage is TRBJ2-5; 10 bases map to TRBD2. Losses at the gene ends were 1 base for V and 2 bases for J; bases not matched to a gene: 1. The CDR3 loop spans 15 amino acids. Germline V gene data show CDR1 as SGHVS and CDR2 as FNYEAQ. CDR3 DNA sequence: TGTGCCAGCAGCTTAGGAGCGGGAGGGCAAGAGACCCAGTACTTC. This sequence encodes CASSLGAGGQETQYF.

The rearrangement links TRBV12-3 or TRBV12-4 to TRBJ1-4, with 7 nucleotides matching TRBD1. Germline trimming cut 3 bases from V and 5 bases from J; bases unmatched to any gene: 3. The CDR3 covers 14 residues. CDR3 sequence reads: CASSFSQGNEKLFF. CDR3 DNA: TGTGCCAGCAGTTTTTCACAGGGGAATGAAAAACTGTTTTTT.

This clonotype occurred a few times. The CDR3 bases are TGTGCCACCAGCGGGACCAGCTCCGGGACAGGAGTTGCAGATACGCAGTATTTT. The encoded protein is CATSGTSSGTGVADTQYF. The rearrangement uses TRBV15 and TRBJ2-3; TRBD1 agrees at 8 bases. The CDR3 contains 18 residues. V shed 5 bases and J 4 bases; nucleotides not matched to a gene: 17. CDR1 is LNHNV and CDR2 is YYDKDF in the germline V gene (reference sequence).

This clonotype was seen many times. J is TRBJ2-7 and V is TRBV12-3 or TRBV12-4; tentative D call: TRBD2 (6 bases). V was trimmed by 5 bases and J by 7 bases, leaving 18 bases between them. The CDR3 consists of 14 residues. The CDR3 protein is CASSAYLGAGEQYF. The CDR3 region has the DNA TGTGCCAGCAGTGCTTACCTTGGAGCGGGTGAGCAGTACTTC.

This clonotype came up many times. The J gene is TRBJ2-3, the V gene TRBV5-1; 14 bases line up with TRBD2. V shed 5 bases, J shed 6 bases, and the junction held 5 bases outside the gene matches. The CDR3 covers 15 residues. Per the germline V gene, CDR1 is SGHRS and CDR2 is YFSETQ. CDR3 in amino acids: CASRGLAGVGDTQYF. CDR3 sequence (DNA): TGCGCCAGCAGGGGACTAGCGGGGGTCGGGGATACGCAGTATTTT.

This clonotype was counted ten times or more. The chain links TRBV6-5 to TRBJ1-3, with 8 nucleotides matching TRBD1. With 6 bases clipped from V and 4 bases from J, the junction kept 5 bases outside the gene matches. Germline CDR1 MNHEY, CDR2 SVGAGI. This CDR3 contains 14 residues. The CDR3 loop reads CASRNRGFGNTIYF. The CDR3 nucleotides are TGTGCCAGCAGAAACAGGGGGTTCGGAAACACCATATATTTT.

This clonotype was observed at least ten times. This chain uses TRBV20-1 with TRBJ2-7; possible D gene TRBD1, 7 bases. V dropped 3 bases and J dropped 2 bases, with 17 bases sitting between them. CDR3 length equals 15 residues. The germline CDR1 and CDR2 sequences are DFQATT and SNEGSKA (reference sequence). CDR3: CSARATEGATYEQYF. CDR3 coding DNA: TGCAGTGCTAGGGCGACGGAGGGGGCTACCTACGAGCAGTACTTC.

Comment on this clonotype: Since a much larger clone is just one base distant, this may be a read error. This chain links TRBV12-5 with TRBJ1-6, with no clear D. V was trimmed by 3 bases and J by 10 bases, leaving 13 bases between them. This CDR3 spans 14 amino acids. Germline assignment: CDR1 LGHNT and CDR2 FRNRAP. The CDR3 bases are TGTGCTAGTGGTTTAGAGGAAGTGGGCTCACCCCTCCACTTT. Translated: CASGLEEVGSPLHF.

This clonotype was counted at least ten times. The V call is TRBV18, the J call TRBJ2-7; D is perhaps TRBD1 (5 bases). Between the trimmed V and J ends, which lost 3 bases and 6 bases, there was a span of 15 bases. This CDR3 has 14 amino acids. Germline V gene lookup returns CDR1 KGHSH and CDR2 LQKENI. Here the CDR3 DNA reads TGTGCCAGCTCACCGACCCGGCAGGGCGGCGAGCAGTACTTC. It is translated as CASSPTRQGGEQYF.

This clonotype turned up a few times. The gene calls are TRBV5-1 and TRBJ2-3; 10 bases align to TRBD2. CDR1 and CDR2 (germline): SGHRS, YFSETQ. J gave up 4 bases and V 3 bases, and 2 bases lay outside the gene matches. This CDR3 has 14 residues. The CDR3 is CASSWGTSADTQYF. The CDR3 nucleotides are TGCGCCAGCAGCTGGGGGACTAGCGCAGATACGCAGTATTTT.

This clonotype showed up many times. The CDR3 spells CASSSTGGPNQPQHF. The CDR3 bases are TGTGCCAGCAGCTCGACAGGGGGCCCTAATCAGCCCCAGCATTTT. J is TRBJ1-5 and V is TRBV7-9; 10 bases line up with TRBD1. Germline V gene data show CDR1 as SEHNR and CDR2 as FQNEAQ (reference sequence). Unmatched junction bases numbered 4, after V lost 4 bases and J lost 4 bases. The CDR3 is made up of 15 amino acids.

This clonotype has at least ten counts. The CDR3 DNA reads as TGCGCCAGCAGTACCCGACAGGGGCGAAGCACAGATACGCAGTATTTT. It translates to CASSTRQGRSTDTQYF. The chain carries TRBV5-1 and TRBJ2-3, with TRBD1 matching over 8 bases. From germline, CDR1 is SGHRS and CDR2 YFSETQ. The CDR3 is 16 residues long. V shed 5 bases and J 0 bases; nucleotides not matched to a gene: 8. Using reference TRBV5-1 and TRBJ2-3 for the parts outside the CDR3, the full variable domain is KAGVTQTPRYLIKTRGQQVTLSCSPISGHRSVSWYQQTPGQGLQFLFEYFSETQRNKGNFPGRFSGRQFSNSRSEMNVSTLELGDSALYLCASSTRQGRSTDTQYFGPGTRLTVL.

This clonotype was observed a handful of times. The V call is TRBV27, the J call TRBJ2-7, with D possibly matching TRBD2 (5 bases). The CDR3 spans 14 residues. V was pared by 3 bases and J by 3 bases, with 12 bases between. The germline V gene has CDR1 MNHEY and CDR2 SMNVEV (reference sequence). CDR3 coding DNA: TGTGCCAGCAGTTTCCGGGGAGATGTCTACGAGCAGTACTTC. Translation gives CASSFRGDVYEQYF.

The V gene is TRBV2, the J gene TRBJ1-5; TRBD1 aligns across 7 bases. This CDR3 comprises 16 residues. Unmatched junction bases numbered 10, after V lost 8 bases and J lost 0 bases. Germline V gives CDR1 SNHLY, CDR2 FYNNEI. CDR3 DNA: TGTGCCAGCGGGCCGGGAGGGGGCCCTAGCAATCAGCCCCAGCATTTT. This codes for CASGPGGGPSNQPQHF. The full variable domain, rest sourced from reference TRBV2 and TRBJ1-5, is EPEVTQTPSHQVTQMGQEVILRCVPISNHLYFYWYRQILGQKVEFLVSFYNNEISEKSEIFDDQFSVERPDGSNFTLKIRSTKLEDSAMYFCASGPGGGPSNQPQHFGDGTRLSIL.

In this sample, this clonotype turned up a few times. V is TRBV21-1 and J is TRBJ1-1. TRBV21-1 is assigned pseudogene status. This CDR3 spans 16 amino acids. CDR3 loop: CASSKALRKSARRAFF. The CDR3 nucleotides read TGTGCCAGCAGCAAAGCGCTTCGGAAATCCGCGCGACGGGCTTTCTTT.

The sample holds many counts of this clonotype. This rearrangement joins TRBV2 to TRBJ1-1, with a weak D call TRBD1 (5 bases). V lost 3 bases and J lost 3, with 11 bases in between. The CDR3 is made up of 14 amino acids. Germline V gene lookup returns CDR1 SNHLY and CDR2 FYNNEI. The CDR3 region is CASSEAGRDTEAFF. The CDR3 nucleotides are TGTGCCAGCAGTGAGGCAGGGCGAGACACTGAAGCTTTCTTT.

This clonotype appeared many times. This chain links TRBV28 with TRBJ2-7; weak D call: TRBD1 (5 bases). V was pared by 10 bases and J by 4 bases, with 14 bases between. Germline CDR1 is MDHEN and CDR2 is SYDVKM. The CDR3 contains 12 residues. Here the CDR3 DNA reads TGTGCCACCGCGGACACCCGGTACGAGCAGTACTTC. It yields the protein CATADTRYEQYF.

This clonotype occurred many times. J is TRBJ2-2 and V is TRBV12-5; a weak D match, TRBD2 (5 bases). This CDR3 comprises 15 residues. Germline values: CDR1 LGHNT, CDR2 FRNRAP. V lost 5 bases, J lost 4 bases, and 14 bases lay in between. CDR3 in DNA: TGTGCTAGTGGTCCTGCGGGTTTCAGCACCGGGGAGCTGTTTTTT. Encoded protein: CASGPAGFSTGELFF.

This clonotype was picked up many times. CDR3 region: CASSRGGSRETQYF. CDR3 nucleotides: TGTGCCAGCAGCCGGGGAGGGTCACGAGAGACCCAGTACTTC. The genes are TRBV28 and TRBJ2-5, with TRBD2 matching over 7 bases. After removal of 6 bases from V and 4 bases from J, the junction contained 8 bases not matched to a gene. Germline V CDR1 and CDR2: MDHEN, SYDVKM. The CDR3 has 14 residues.

In this sample, this clonotype turned up once. V usage is TRBV6-6 and J usage is TRBJ1-6; unclear D gene. The germline gives CDR1 MNHNY, CDR2 SVGAGI (reference sequence). V dropped 7 bases and J dropped 0 bases, with 7 bases sitting between them. This CDR3 contains 14 residues. The CDR3 reads CASIESSYNSPLHF. The CDR3 DNA is TGTGCCAGCATCGAAAGCTCCTATAATTCACCCCTCCACTTT.

This clonotype appeared a few times. The chain carries TRBV12-3 or TRBV12-4 and TRBJ1-2; 8 bases align to TRBD1. The CDR3 length is 15 residues. V shed 6 bases, J shed 8 bases, and the junction held 14 bases outside the gene matches. The CDR3 DNA reads TGTGCCAGCAGGCAAGATGCAGGGGGCGCTTACGGCTACACCTTC. It encodes CASRQDAGGAYGYTF.

This clonotype has a count of ten or more. The chain combines TRBV10-1 with TRBJ1-5; D call uncertain. Trimming removed 0 bases at V and 6 bases at J, with 3 bases between. There are 12 residues in the CDR3. Germline assignment: CDR1 WNHNN and CDR2 SYGVQD (reference sequence). This chain's CDR3 is CASSESSQPQHF. The CDR3 nucleotides are TGCGCCAGCAGTGAGTCGAGTCAGCCCCAGCATTTT.

Only a few counts were recorded for this clonotype. The gene calls are TRBV4-3 and TRBJ2-3; D remains ambiguous. The CDR3 is made up of 16 amino acids. Germline CDR1 reads LGHNA; CDR2 reads YSLEER. The V gene lost 0 bases and the J gene lost 0 bases, with 10 bases spanning the gap. Here the CDR3 reads CASSQDYSTSTDTQYF. For the CDR3, the DNA is TGCGCCAGCAGCCAAGACTACTCGACAAGCACAGATACGCAGTATTTT.

This chain connects TRBV7-9 to TRBJ2-3, with TRBD1 identical over 7 bases. V was pared by 5 bases and J by 6 bases, with 14 bases of the junction left unmatched. CDR3 size: 16 residues. From germline, CDR1 is SEHNR and CDR2 FQNEAQ (reference sequence). CDR3 DNA sequence: TGTGCCAGCAGCGTGCTACAGGGGAAGCCCGCTGATACGCAGTATTTT. Encoded protein: CASSVLQGKPADTQYF.

The chain is built from TRBV12-3 or TRBV12-4 and TRBJ2-3, with 9 bases fitting TRBD1. This CDR3 has 16 residues. V gave up 5 bases and J gave up 1 base; unmatched junction bases: 7. The CDR3 sequence: CASSRPGQGGTDTQYF. The CDR3 DNA sequence: TGTGCCAGCAGTCGGCCGGGACAGGGAGGCACAGATACGCAGTATTTT.

This clonotype showed up just a few times. V usage is TRBV3-1 and J usage is TRBJ1-2, with D unclear. Germline CDR1 reads LGHDT; CDR2 reads YNNKEL (reference sequence). This CDR3 spans 14 amino acids. The ends were cut back, 1 base at V and 3 bases at J, with 9 bases in the middle. Here the CDR3 DNA reads TGTGCCAGCAGCCAAGGTGGTTGGGACTATGGCTACACCTTC. As protein: CASSQGGWDYGYTF. Filled out from reference TRBV3-1 and TRBJ1-2, the complete variable domain reads DTAVSQTPKYLVTQMGNDKSIKCEQNLGHDTMYWYKQDSKKFLKIMFSYNNKELIINETVPNRFSPKSPDKAHLNLHINSLELGDSAVYFCASSQGGWDYGYTFGSGTRLTVV.

The chain uses TRBV7-9 and TRBJ1-1; perhaps TRBD1 as D (6 bases). The germline CDR1 and CDR2 sequences are SEHNR and FQNEAQ (reference sequence). Trimming pared 5 bases from V and 0 bases from J, leaving 22 bases between. The CDR3 spans 18 residues. DNA for the CDR3: TGTGCCAGCAGCCTGAGGGGGGGGGCTCTGATGGTGAACACTGAAGCTTTCTTT. Translation: CASSLRGGALMVNTEAFF.

This clonotype occurred many times. This chain joins TRBV11-2 and TRBJ2-3; the D call may be TRBD1 or TRBD2 (5 bases each). This CDR3 is built from 18 residues. With 5 bases removed from V and 0 bases from J, the gap between germline ends came to 21 bases. Germline V gene sequence: CDR1 SGHAT, CDR2 FQNNGV. The CDR3 is CASSPSPRGGPSTDTQYF. For the CDR3, the DNA is TGTGCCAGCAGCCCCTCTCCCCGGGGCGGGCCAAGCACAGATACGCAGTATTTT. Complete variable domain (other parts from reference TRBV11-2 and TRBJ2-3): EAGVAQSPRYKIIEKRQSVAFWCNPISGHATLYWYQQILGQGPKLLIQFQNNGVVDDSQLPKDRFSAERLKGVDSTLKIQPAKLEDSAVYLCASSPSPRGGPSTDTQYFGPGTRLTVL.

This clonotype was seen repeatedly, ten times or more. V and J are TRBV24-1 and TRBJ1-5, with 10 nucleotides matching TRBD1. The CDR3 consists of 15 residues. Germline CDR1 is KGHDR and CDR2 is SFDVKD. The V segment lost 5 bases and the J segment 2 bases; nucleotides outside the gene matches: 2. The CDR3 DNA is TGTGCCACCAGTGCCGGGACAGGGGGCAATCAGCCCCAGCATTTT. This gives the protein CATSAGTGGNQPQHF.